These 26 T cell receptor beta chains originate from one sample sequenced in a study of blood T cell repertoires in COVID-19. Sequencing was performed with immunoSEQ multiplex PCR; in TCRdb, only in-frame clones are kept and a portion is missing. The profile shows tens of thousands of clones, around 90% of them singletons. Specimen: peripheral blood. The origin of the receptors is a woman at least 80 years old with acute or convalescent COVID-19.

The V gene is TRBV6-5, the J gene TRBJ2-2, with D maybe TRBD1 (5 bases). CDR3 length: 14 residues. Per the germline V gene, CDR1 is MNHEY and CDR2 is SVGAGI. V shed 2 bases and J shed 4 bases, with 8 bases lying between them. The CDR3, as DNA: TGTGCCAGCAGTTACAACCAGGGCACCGGGGAGCTGTTTTTT. Amino acid sequence: CASSYNQGTGELFF.

V and J are TRBV4-3 and TRBJ2-1; the match to TRBD2 covers 8 bases. The CDR3 consists of 15 residues. Germline V gives CDR1 LGHNA, CDR2 YSLEER. V lost 5 bases to trimming and J lost 8 bases; unmatched junction nucleotides: 11. In DNA, the CDR3 is TGCGCCAGCAGCTTCATGCTACTAGCGGAAGATGAGCAGTTCTTC. It translates to CASSFMLLAEDEQFF.

Only one count was recorded for this clone. The V and J genes are TRBV30 and TRBJ2-7; TRBD1 aligns across 8 bases. Germline V lookup: CDR1 GTSNPN, CDR2 SVGIG (reference sequence). Trimming at V came to 5 bases and at J to 3 bases, leaving 6 bases not matched to a gene. The CDR3 loop spans 13 amino acids. Written as DNA, the CDR3 is TGTGCCTGGCGACAGGGGCTAATCTACGAGCAGTACTTC. It specifies CAWRQGLIYEQYF.

The gene calls are TRBV9 and TRBJ2-3; D may be TRBD1 (6 bases). With 4 bases removed from V and 3 bases from J, the gap between germline ends came to 15 bases. The germline V gene encodes CDR1 SGDLS and CDR2 YYNGEE. The CDR3 contains 15 residues. The CDR3 sequence is CASSYREFGTDTQYF. In DNA, the CDR3 is TGTGCCAGCAGCTACAGGGAGTTCGGTACAGATACGCAGTATTTT.

The chain uses TRBV5-1 and TRBJ1-1; no clear D gene. The V end was cut by 0 bases, the J end by 6 bases, with 12 bases between. The CDR3 has 14 residues. Germline V CDR1 and CDR2: SGHRS, YFSETQ. The CDR3 DNA reads as TGCGCCAGCAGCTTGGTGACCGAGGTCCCTGAAGCTTTCTTT. Translated: CASSLVTEVPEAFF.

The chain is built from TRBV19 and TRBJ1-4, with 10 bases aligning to TRBD1. Germline CDR1 and CDR2: LNHDA and SQIVND (reference sequence). The CDR3 extends over 13 amino acids. Trimming removed 3 bases from V and 9 bases from J; junction bases left unmatched: 1. CDR3 in amino acids: CASSIDRGQKLFF. The CDR3 region has the DNA TGTGCCAGTAGTATCGACAGGGGGCAAAAACTGTTTTTT.

The genes are TRBV7-8 and TRBJ2-5; a possible D gene is TRBD2 (5 bases). Trimming pared 5 bases from V and 6 bases from J, leaving 16 bases between. The CDR3 consists of 14 residues. Per germline, CDR1 SGHVS and CDR2 FQNEAQ. The CDR3 region is CASSEMEATQTQYF. CDR3 bases: TGTGCCAGCAGCGAGATGGAGGCGACCCAGACCCAGTACTTC.

The chain combines TRBV30 with TRBJ1-5; 10 bases are a match to TRBD1. This CDR3 comprises 14 residues. From germline, CDR1 is GTSNPN and CDR2 SVGIG (reference sequence). The trim removed 5 bases at V and 6 bases at J, leaving 7 bases unmatched. The CDR3 sequence is CAWAGTGVFQPQHF. The CDR3 bases are TGTGCCTGGGCCGGGACAGGGGTATTTCAGCCCCAGCATTTT. Together with reference TRBV30 and TRBJ1-5, the CDR3 gives the full variable domain: SQTIHQWPATLVQPVGSPLSLECTVEGTSNPNLYWYRQAAGRGLQLLFYSVGIGQISSEVPQNLSASRPQDRQFILSSKKLLLSDSGFYLCAWAGTGVFQPQHFGDGTRLSIL.

The chain carries TRBV9 and TRBJ1-2; 7 bases agree with TRBD1. Germline V gene lookup returns CDR1 SGDLS and CDR2 YYNGEE. The CDR3 is 13 amino acids. V lost 3 bases and J lost 8; bases outside the gene matches: 7. The CDR3 here is CASSARQGEGYTF. As DNA, the CDR3 is TGTGCCAGCAGCGCACGACAGGGAGAGGGCTACACCTTC.

V is TRBV7-2 and J is TRBJ2-5, with D tentatively TRBD1 (6 bases). The V end was cut by 3 bases, the J end by 1 base, with 9 bases between. Germline CDR1 is SGHTA and CDR2 is FQGNSA. The CDR3 extends over 14 amino acids. Written as DNA, the CDR3 is TGTGCCAGCAGCTTTAGGACAGCCCAAGAGACCCAGTACTTC. Translated: CASSFRTAQETQYF.

The V call is TRBV12-3 or TRBV12-4, the J call TRBJ2-5; tentative D call: TRBD1 (5 bases). Trimming took 5 bases from V and 7 from J, leaving 14 bases between them. The CDR3 is 13 residues long. The CDR3 region is CASSRLGQTTQYF. CDR3 sequence (DNA): TGTGCCAGCAGTAGACTGGGGCAAACGACCCAGTACTTC.

The V call is TRBV18, the J call TRBJ1-1, with D unresolved. V was cut by 3 bases and J by 1 base, with 12 bases left in between. Germline assignment: CDR1 KGHSH and CDR2 LQKENI. CDR3 length equals 15 residues. The CDR3 protein is CASSPPIPGNTEAFF. The CDR3, as DNA: TGTGCCAGCTCACCCCCCATCCCGGGGAACACTGAAGCTTTCTTT.

Only one count was recorded for this clone. The chain employs TRBV4-1 and TRBJ1-4; 8 bases match TRBD1. Germline values: CDR1 MGHRA, CDR2 YSYEKL. The CDR3 totals 15 residues. J was trimmed by 4 bases and V by 2 bases; bases with no gene match: 3. CDR3 residues: CASSQRDRFNEKLFF. The CDR3 DNA reads TGCGCCAGCAGCCAACGGGACAGGTTTAATGAAAAACTGTTTTTT.

This rearrangement joins TRBV5-5 to TRBJ2-2, with D maybe TRBD2 (5 bases). Per germline, CDR1 SGHKS and CDR2 YYEKEE (reference sequence). V was clipped by 0 bases and J by 7 bases, with 13 bases between them. This CDR3 comprises 15 residues. This chain's CDR3 is CASSLVRGSDGELFF. The CDR3 DNA follows: TGTGCCAGCAGCTTGGTACGGGGATCGGACGGGGAGCTGTTTTTT.

The chain couples TRBV18 to TRBJ1-2, with 8 bases fitting TRBD1. Trimming cost V 3 bases and J 6 bases; bases outside gene matches: 6. Looked up from germline, CDR1 is KGHSH and CDR2 is LQKENI. The CDR3 length is 14 residues. CDR3 nucleotide sequence: TGTGCCAGCTCACCGCAGACAGGGGCGGATGGCTACACCTTC. Its protein product is CASSPQTGADGYTF.

The chain carries TRBV5-4 and TRBJ1-6, with 11 positions matching TRBD1. The CDR3 runs 16 residues. From germline, CDR1 is SGHNT and CDR2 YYREEE (reference sequence). Trimming took 4 bases from V and 7 from J; bases not matched to a gene: 7. The CDR3 coding sequence is TGTGCCAGCAGCCCCAGGACAGGGGGCGAAAATTCACCCCTCCACTTT. Its translation: CASSPRTGGENSPLHF.

This clone was detected a few times. The chain is built from TRBV6-5 and TRBJ2-7; 9 bases fit TRBD1. Germline V gives CDR1 MNHEY, CDR2 SVGAGI. CDR3 length: 15 residues. The trim removed 2 bases at V and 2 bases at J, leaving 4 bases unmatched. The CDR3 nucleotides are TGTGCCAGCAGTTACGCGGGACAGGGTCCCTACGAGCAGTACTTC. Translating gives CASSYAGQGPYEQYF.

This clone was recorded once. The chain has TRBV6-1 and TRBJ2-2; TRBD1 matches 9 bases. V was clipped by 1 base and J by 0 bases; unmatched bases: 6. Germline V gene sequence: CDR1 MNHNS, CDR2 SASEGT. This CDR3 spans 18 amino acids. CDR3 protein: CASSEVRTGAANTGELFF. DNA of the CDR3: TGTGCCAGCAGTGAAGTTAGGACAGGGGCGGCGAACACCGGGGAGCTGTTTTTT.

The chain has TRBV5-5 and TRBJ2-5; 9 positions match TRBD2. Germline loops: CDR1 SGHKS, CDR2 YYEKEE (reference sequence). The J segment lost 5 bases and the V segment lost 1 base, leaving 9 bases of the junction unmatched. The CDR3 extends over 16 amino acids. For the CDR3, the DNA is TGTGCCAGCAGCTTGCCCCCACTAGCGGGTGTGGAGACCCAGTACTTC. This gives the protein CASSLPPLAGVETQYF. Full variable domain (rest looked up from reference TRBV5-5 and TRBJ2-5): DAGVTQSPTHLIKTRGQQVTLRCSPISGHKSVSWYQQVLGQGPQFIFQYYEKEERGRGNFPDRFSARQFPNYSSELNVNALLLGDSALYLCASSLPPLAGVETQYFGPGTRLLVL.

The chain links TRBV7-6 to TRBJ2-7, with TRBD1 matching over 12 bases. V was pared by 3 bases and J by 7 bases, with 7 bases of the junction left unmatched. The germline V gene encodes CDR1 SGHVS and CDR2 FNYEAQ. The CDR3 has 15 residues. DNA of the CDR3: TGTGCCAGCAGCTTGAGGGGACAGGGGGCGGGAGAGCAGTACTTC. This translates into CASSLRGQGAGEQYF.

V and J are TRBV19 and TRBJ2-1, with 11 bases fitting TRBD2. V lost 6 bases, J lost 4 bases, and 5 bases stayed unmatched. This CDR3 is built from 15 residues. In germline, CDR1 is LNHDA, CDR2 SQIVND (reference sequence). The CDR3 DNA follows: TGTGCCAGTAGGTTAGCGGGGGGGCCTTACAATGAGCAGTTCTTC. Its protein is CASRLAGGPYNEQFF.

V and J are TRBV5-4 and TRBJ1-2; tentative D call: TRBD1 (5 bases). The germline V and J ends were trimmed by 4 bases and 7 bases, with 14 bases remaining between them. CDR1 is SGHNT and CDR2 is YYREEE in the germline V gene (reference sequence). This CDR3 has 13 amino acids. CDR3 bases: TGTGCCAGCAGCCAAGTTGTAGGGGCTGGCTACACCTTC. It yields the protein CASSQVVGAGYTF.

The chain has TRBV18 and TRBJ2-7; no clear D. Trimming took 2 bases from V and 0 from J, leaving 11 bases between them. Germline loops: CDR1 KGHSH, CDR2 LQKENI. The CDR3 sequence is 15 residues long. Written as DNA, the CDR3 is TGTGCCAGCTCACCAGCCAGGCAGAGCTCCTACGAGCAGTACTTC. Its protein product is CASSPARQSSYEQYF.

The rearrangement links TRBV3-1 (or the pseudogene TRBV3-2) to TRBJ1-2, with TRBD1 matching over 9 bases. With 4 bases clipped from V and 2 bases from J, the junction kept 8 bases outside the gene matches. The length of the CDR3 is 16 residues. The germline gives CDR1 LGHDT, CDR2 YNNKEL (reference sequence). Written as DNA, the CDR3 is TGTGCCAGCAGCCTCGCCGGACAGGGGATCAACTATGGCTACACCTTC. Translating gives CASSLAGQGINYGYTF.

V is TRBV2 and J is TRBJ1-4; D is unclear. CDR1 and CDR2 (germline): SNHLY, FYNNEI. This CDR3 spans 15 amino acids. Deletions cut 0 bases from V and 10 bases from J, with 15 bases between. The CDR3 DNA is TGTGCCAGCAGTGAAGCTGTCCCCTCCCGAGGAAAACTGTTTTTT. Its protein is CASSEAVPSRGKLFF.

This clone appeared a few times. This chain links TRBV15 with TRBJ1-2, with 8 bases matching TRBD1. Trimming cost V 5 bases and J 10 bases; bases outside gene matches: 6. Germline V gene data show CDR1 as LNHNV and CDR2 as YYDKDF (reference sequence). CDR3 length equals 12 residues. The CDR3: CATSLRQGTYTF. For the CDR3, the DNA is TGTGCCACCAGCCTTAGACAGGGGACCTACACCTTC.